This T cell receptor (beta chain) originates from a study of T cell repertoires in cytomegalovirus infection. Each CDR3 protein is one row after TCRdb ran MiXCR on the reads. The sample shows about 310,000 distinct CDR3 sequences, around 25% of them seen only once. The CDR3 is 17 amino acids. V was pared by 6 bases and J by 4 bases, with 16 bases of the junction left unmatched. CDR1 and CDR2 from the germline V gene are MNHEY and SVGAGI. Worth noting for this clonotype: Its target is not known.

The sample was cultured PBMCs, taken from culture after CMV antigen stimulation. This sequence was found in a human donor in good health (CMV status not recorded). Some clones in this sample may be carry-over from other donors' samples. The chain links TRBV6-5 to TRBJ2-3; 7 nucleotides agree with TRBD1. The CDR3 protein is CASSQRQGSLWADTQYF. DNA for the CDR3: TGTGCCAGCAGCCAACGACAGGGAAGTTTGTGGGCAGATACGCAGTATTTT.